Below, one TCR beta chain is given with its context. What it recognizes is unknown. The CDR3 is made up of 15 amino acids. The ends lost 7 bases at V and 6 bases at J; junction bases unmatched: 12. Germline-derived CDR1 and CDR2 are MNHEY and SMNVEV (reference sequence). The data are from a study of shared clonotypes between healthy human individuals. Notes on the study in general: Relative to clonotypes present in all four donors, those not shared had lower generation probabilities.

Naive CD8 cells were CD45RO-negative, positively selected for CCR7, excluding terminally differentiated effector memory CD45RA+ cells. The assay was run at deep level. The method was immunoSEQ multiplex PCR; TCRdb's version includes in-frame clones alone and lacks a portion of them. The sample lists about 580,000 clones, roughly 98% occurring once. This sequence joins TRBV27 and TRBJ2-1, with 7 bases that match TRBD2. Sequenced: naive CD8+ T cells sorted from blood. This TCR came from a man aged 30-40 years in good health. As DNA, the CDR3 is TGTGCCAGCACCCCCGGGGCTAGCGGAGTCAATGAGCAGTTCTTC. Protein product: CASTPGASGVNEQFF.